This record looks at one TCR beta chain sequence and its context. In the authors' methods: The authors estimated nucleated cell counts from reference gene primer amplification. Clones were read by immunoSEQ multiplex PCR, and TCRdb kept only the in-frame ones, dropping some. D and trimming come from the DNA, and the V and J calls and clone size come from that table. Among around 100,000 clones listed, more than 70% were seen once. The germline V gene has CDR1 SSHAT and CDR2 FNYEAQ (reference sequence). The CDR3 is 16 residues long. With 6 bases clipped from V and 7 bases from J, the junction kept 14 bases outside the gene matches. A Seattle source enrolled patients during active infection and followed them longitudinally. The data belong to a study of blood T cell repertoires in COVID-19.

The receptor was isolated from a woman aged 55-70 years with COVID-19, enrolled during active disease. The source material was peripheral blood. The chain combines TRBV7-7 with TRBJ2-5, with 10 bases aligning to TRBD2. The CDR3 reads CASSRYLAGAGVTQYF. CDR3 nucleotides: TGTGCCAGCAGTCGATATCTAGCGGGGGCCGGGGTGACCCAGTACTTC.